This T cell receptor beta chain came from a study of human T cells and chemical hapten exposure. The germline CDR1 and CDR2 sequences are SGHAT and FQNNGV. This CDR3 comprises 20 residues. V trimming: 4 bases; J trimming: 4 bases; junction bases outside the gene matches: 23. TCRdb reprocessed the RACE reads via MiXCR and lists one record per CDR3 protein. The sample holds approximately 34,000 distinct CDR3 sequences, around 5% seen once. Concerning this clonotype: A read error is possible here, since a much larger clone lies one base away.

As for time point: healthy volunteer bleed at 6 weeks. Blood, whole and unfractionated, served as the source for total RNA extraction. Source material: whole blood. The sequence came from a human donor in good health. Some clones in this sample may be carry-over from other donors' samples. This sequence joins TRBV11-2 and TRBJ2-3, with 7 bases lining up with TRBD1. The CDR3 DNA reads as TGTGCCAGCAGCTCTAATGCCGGGACAGCCCAACGCCTTAGCTCAGATACGCAGTATTTT. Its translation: CASSSNAGTAQRLSSDTQYF.